A selection of T cell receptor beta chains follows, all from one sample in a study of T-cell memory formation after mild COVID-19. TCRdb itself ran the 5' RACE reads through MiXCR, one entry per CDR3 protein. The repertoire has around 440,000 distinct CDR3 sequences, 15% to 20% of them found once; the top ten carry 9% to 15%. Sequenced input: PBMCs or a T cell subset sorted from them (not recorded which). Source of these receptors: an adult woman who had mild COVID-19 (a few samples of this study predate the infection). Cell type and time point are not known. Each CDR3 is given with its conserved first and last residue. A D gene is named only where the DNA matches it firmly. A row's size may be missing; if present it is once, few, many or a size class.

v_gene,j_gene,d_gene,abundance,CDR3aa,CDR3nt
TRBV15,TRBJ2-5,TRBD1,NA,CATSRTGTGKKETQYF,TGTGCCACCAGCAGAACCGGGACAGGGAAGAAAGAGACCCAGTACTTC
TRBV12-3/TRBV12-4,TRBJ1-1,TRBD1,few,CASSQGQGLWGDTEAFF,TGTGCCAGCAGCCAGGGACAGGGTCTTTGGGGTGACACTGAAGCTTTCTTT
TRBV7-9,TRBJ2-1,TRBD2,NA,CASSLPRSGKGYNEQFF,TGTGCCAGCAGCTTACCCCGTAGCGGGAAGGGTTACAATGAGCAGTTCTTC
TRBV7-9,TRBJ1-5,NA,few,CASSGQGLQPQHF,TGTGCCAGCAGCGGCCAGGGGCTTCAGCCCCAGCATTTT
TRBV20-1,TRBJ2-7,NA,NA,CSARNPMDYEQYF,TGCAGTGCCCGAAACCCGATGGACTACGAGCAGTACTTC
TRBV20-1,TRBJ1-5,TRBD1,NA,CSAREATGGLGNQPQHF,TGCAGTGCTAGAGAGGCGACAGGGGGGCTGGGCAATCAGCCCCAGCATTTT
TRBV4-3,TRBJ1-2,NA,NA,CASSQTVQVNYGYTF,TGCGCCAGCAGCCAGACCGTACAGGTTAACTATGGCTACACCTTC
TRBV7-9,TRBJ1-5,NA,few,CASSFAPQGSQHF,TGTGCCAGCAGCTTCGCACCTCAGGGGTCCCAGCATTTT
TRBV5-1,TRBJ2-1,TRBD2,NA,CASSIAGGYYNEQFF,TGCGCCAGCAGCATAGCGGGGGGGTACTACAATGAGCAGTTCTTC
TRBV7-9,TRBJ2-3,NA,few,CASSQTRSTDTQYF,TGTGCCAGCAGCCAGACCCGGTCCACAGATACGCAGTATTTT
TRBV6-2/TRBV6-3,TRBJ1-1,TRBD1,NA,CASNHPQGARAEAFF,TGTGCCAGCAACCATCCACAGGGGGCGAGGGCTGAAGCTTTCTTT
TRBV25-1,TRBJ2-7,NA,few,CASSEYGGGTYEQYF,TGTGCCAGCAGTGAATACGGAGGGGGTACCTACGAGCAGTACTTC
TRBV4-2,TRBJ2-3,NA,few,CASSQEVAAYTDTQYF,TGTGCCAGCAGCCAAGAAGTGGCAGCGTACACAGATACGCAGTATTTT
TRBV5-1,TRBJ2-2,NA,NA,CASSAPPYSNTGELFF,TGCGCCAGCAGCGCCCCCCCCTACTCGAACACCGGGGAGCTGTTTTTT
TRBV11-2,TRBJ2-5,NA,few,CASGNRDGKETQYF,TGTGCCAGCGGAAACCGGGACGGAAAAGAGACCCAGTACTTC
TRBV5-1,TRBJ2-7,TRBD1,few,CASSPNPGTGTYEQYF,TGCGCCAGCAGCCCGAACCCCGGGACAGGGACCTACGAGCAGTACTTC
TRBV7-8,TRBJ2-3,NA,few,CASSPRVLPGADTQYF,TGTGCCAGCAGCCCCCGGGTTCTTCCTGGGGCAGATACGCAGTATTTT
TRBV20-1,TRBJ2-7,TRBD1,NA,CSARDFAGLGQLFQYF,TGCAGTGCTAGAGATTTCGCGGGTTTGGGACAGCTATTCCAGTACTTC
TRBV29-1,TRBJ1-3,NA,NA,CSVVDYSSGNTIYF,TGCAGCGTTGTGGACTATAGCTCTGGAAACACCATATATTTT
TRBV7-2,TRBJ2-1,NA,few,CASSFRPSGSYNEQFF,TGTGCCAGCAGCTTTAGGCCCTCCGGCTCCTACAATGAGCAGTTCTTC
TRBV7-3,TRBJ2-1,NA,few,CASSLRGRGGSYNEQFF,TGTGCCAGCAGCTTAAGGGGGCGGGGCGGGTCCTACAATGAGCAGTTCTTC
TRBV6-6,TRBJ1-4,NA,many,CASKMDGTNEKLFF,TGTGCCAGCAAGATGGACGGGACTAATGAAAAACTGTTTTTT
TRBV7-2,TRBJ2-5,NA,few,CASSSRQGGVQETQYF,TGTGCCAGCAGCTCGCGACAGGGAGGGGTACAAGAGACCCAGTACTTC
TRBV6-6,TRBJ1-6,TRBD1,few,CASMLTWGTGDSPLHF,TGTGCCAGCATGCTGACTTGGGGGACAGGAGATTCACCCCTCCACTTT
TRBV7-6,TRBJ1-3,NA,few,CASSPTPSSGNTIYF,TGTGCCAGCAGCCCGACGCCCAGCTCTGGAAACACCATATATTTT
TRBV7-6,TRBJ1-2,NA,NA,CASSLSGDGVYGYTF,TGTGCCAGCAGCTTAAGTGGCGACGGAGTCTATGGCTACACCTTC
TRBV9,TRBJ2-1,NA,few,CASSSSGTSDYNEQFF,TGTGCCAGCAGCTCCTCCGGGACTTCGGACTACAATGAGCAGTTCTTC
TRBV30,TRBJ1-1,NA,NA,CAWSVQGSRNTEAFF,TGTGCCTGGAGTGTACAAGGGAGCAGGAACACTGAAGCTTTCTTT
TRBV30,TRBJ2-5,NA,NA,CAWSPLTGGSAF,TGTGCCTGGAGTCCACTGACCGGGGGCTCCGCGTTC
TRBV12-3/TRBV12-4,TRBJ2-1,NA,NA,CASSLGVRHLYNEQFF,TGTGCCAGCAGTTTAGGGGTAAGGCACCTGTACAATGAGCAGTTCTTC
TRBV14,TRBJ2-3,NA,NA,CASSHGLTYTDTQYF,TGTGCCAGCAGCCACGGACTCACTTACACAGATACGCAGTATTTT
TRBV5-1,TRBJ2-1,TRBD2,NA,CASSLGAGASYNEQFF,TGCGCCAGCAGCTTGGGAGCGGGGGCCTCCTACAATGAGCAGTTCTTC
TRBV5-6,TRBJ1-5,NA,NA,CASSLGTGKGNQPQHF,TGTGCCAGCAGCTTGGGTACAGGGAAGGGCAATCAGCCCCAGCATTTT
TRBV7-8,TRBJ2-5,TRBD1,NA,CASSLPGQGARETQYF,TGTGCCAGCAGCTTGCCGGGACAGGGGGCAAGAGAGACCCAGTACTTC
TRBV5-5,TRBJ2-5,TRBD1,NA,CASSATTGGSLGETQYF,TGTGCCAGCAGCGCAACGACAGGGGGTTCTCTCGGGGAGACCCAGTACTTC
TRBV12-3/TRBV12-4,TRBJ2-1,TRBD1,NA,CASSYLGGGEQFF,TGTGCCAGCAGTTACCTAGGGGGCGGTGAGCAGTTCTTC
TRBV24-1,TRBJ2-7,TRBD2,NA,CATSDPSGRSEQYF,TGTGCCACCAGTGATCCTAGCGGGAGGTCCGAGCAGTACTTC
TRBV20-1,TRBJ1-1,TRBD1,NA,CSARPGTGRWGTEAFF,TGCAGTGCTAGACCCGGGACAGGGCGTTGGGGCACTGAAGCTTTCTTT
TRBV18,TRBJ2-1,NA,NA,CASSGQTYNEQFF,TGTGCCAGCTCGGGCCAAACCTACAATGAGCAGTTCTTC
TRBV29-1,TRBJ2-3,NA,few,CSESSPDTQYF,TGCAGCGAGTCGTCTCCAGATACGCAGTATTTT
TRBV15,TRBJ1-1,NA,few,CATSNGERVTEAFF,TGTGCCACCAGCAACGGGGAAAGGGTTACTGAAGCTTTCTTT
TRBV12-3/TRBV12-4,TRBJ2-5,NA,many,CASSFGHSQETQYF,TGTGCCAGCAGTTTTGGGCATTCTCAGGAGACCCAGTACTTC
TRBV14,TRBJ1-5,NA,NA,CASSQGPGPSNQPQHF,TGTGCCAGCAGCCAAGGCCCGGGACCTTCCAATCAGCCCCAGCATTTT
TRBV30,TRBJ1-3,NA,NA,CAWSRQGNTIYF,TGTGCCTGGAGTAGGCAGGGAAACACCATATATTTT
TRBV10-3,TRBJ2-7,TRBD1,few,CAISEGQGSYEQYF,TGTGCCATCAGTGAGGGACAGGGGTCCTACGAGCAGTACTTC
TRBV2,TRBJ2-7,NA,NA,CASEQSYEQYF,TGTGCCAGCGAGCAAAGCTACGAGCAGTACTTC
TRBV19,TRBJ2-7,NA,many,CASSIGSAGTYEQYF,TGTGCCAGTAGTATAGGTTCGGCGGGAACCTACGAGCAGTACTTC
TRBV4-3,TRBJ1-2,NA,NA,CASSQDPTRPYGYTF,TGCGCCAGCAGCCAAGACCCGACACGGCCCTATGGCTACACCTTC
TRBV30,TRBJ1-6,NA,few,CAWSGGLAYNSPLHF,TGTGCCTGGAGTGGCGGGTTGGCCTATAATTCACCCCTCCACTTT
TRBV6-5,TRBJ2-5,TRBD1,few,CASSSTGFETQYF,TGTGCCAGCAGTTCGACAGGGTTTGAGACCCAGTACTTC
TRBV6-2/TRBV6-3,TRBJ1-5,TRBD1,NA,CASSYPAGGWGPNQPQHF,TGTGCCAGCAGTTACCCGGCAGGGGGCTGGGGGCCCAATCAGCCCCAGCATTTT